This T cell receptor beta chain was sequenced for a study of shared clonotypes between healthy human individuals. The CDR3 extends over 15 amino acids. Trimming at V came to 4 bases and at J to 1 base, leaving 6 bases not matched to a gene. From germline, CDR1 is SQVTM and CDR2 ANQGSEA. With regard to this clone: Its antigen remains unknown.

The method was immunoSEQ multiplex PCR; TCRdb's version includes in-frame clones alone and lacks a portion of them. In the table there are around 1.4 million clones, around 98.5% of which are singletons. Study-wide results and limits: How much donors shared clonotypes was expected to be affected by sequencing depth.

The rearrangement uses TRBV29-1 and TRBJ2-5; the match to TRBD2 covers 10 bases. The sample taken for sequencing was naive CD4+ T cells sorted from blood. Subset specified: CD45RA+ positively selected. This TCR was recovered from a man aged 25-40 years in good health. Written as DNA, the CDR3 is TGCAGCGTTGGAGGTAGCGGGAGGCCCCAAGAGACCCAGTACTTC. Translation gives CSVGGSGRPQETQYF.